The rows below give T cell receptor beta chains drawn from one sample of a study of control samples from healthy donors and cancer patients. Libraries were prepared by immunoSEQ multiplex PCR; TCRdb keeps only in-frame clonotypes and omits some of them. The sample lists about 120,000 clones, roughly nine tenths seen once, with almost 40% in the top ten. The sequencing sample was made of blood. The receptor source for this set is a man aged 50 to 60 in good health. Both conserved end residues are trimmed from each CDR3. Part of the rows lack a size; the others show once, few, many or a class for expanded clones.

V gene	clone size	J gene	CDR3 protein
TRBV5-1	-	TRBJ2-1	ASRDTSGGPNEQF
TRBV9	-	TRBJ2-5	ASSVSGGHQETQY
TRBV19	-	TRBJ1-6	ASSIDATLLGSPLH
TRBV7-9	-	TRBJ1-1	ASSSLSNTEAF
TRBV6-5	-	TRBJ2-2	ASSWAGTGAGELF
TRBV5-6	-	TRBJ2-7	ASSRLTSGGRYEQY
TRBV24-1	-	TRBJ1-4	ATSDPPRQGASEKLF
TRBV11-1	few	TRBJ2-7	ASSFRGLTYEQY
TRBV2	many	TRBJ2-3	ASSPGTGGTDTQY
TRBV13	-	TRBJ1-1	ASSPRHRGDSEAF
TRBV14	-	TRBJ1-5	ASSRGPDFNQPQH
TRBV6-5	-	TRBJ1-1	ASSLGQAIEAF
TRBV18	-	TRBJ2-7	ASSPGGQGSSEQY
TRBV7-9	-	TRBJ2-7	ASSAPQVKPYEQY
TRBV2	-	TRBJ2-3	ASKITGGGSDTQY
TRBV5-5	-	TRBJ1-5	ASSLQQGAGQPQH
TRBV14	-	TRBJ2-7	ASSQDRLISY
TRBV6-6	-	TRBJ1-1	ASSQDRVRDTEAF
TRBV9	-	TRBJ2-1	ASGLGFDYNEQF
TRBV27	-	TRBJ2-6	ASSFSPLGANVLT
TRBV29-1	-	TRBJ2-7	SARDRVTYEQY
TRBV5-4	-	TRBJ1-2	ASSLYARSDYGYT
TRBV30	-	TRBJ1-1	AWSQGDTEAF
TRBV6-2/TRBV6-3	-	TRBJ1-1	ASSYPTPVTLNTEAF
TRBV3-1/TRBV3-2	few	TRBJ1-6	ASSHGTENSPLH
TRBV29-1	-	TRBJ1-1	SVQTGTNTEAF
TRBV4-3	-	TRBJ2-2	ASSQTGANTGELF
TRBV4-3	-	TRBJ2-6	ASSQEWNAGANVLT
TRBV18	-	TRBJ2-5	ASSPPSVGETQY
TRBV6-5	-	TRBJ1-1	ASSLQGTLNTEAF
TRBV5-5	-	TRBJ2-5	ASSLWGETQY
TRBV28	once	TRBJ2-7	ASSRGQAGREQY
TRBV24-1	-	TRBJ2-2	ATSARVFGTGVFTGELF
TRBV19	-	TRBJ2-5	ASSIVPRGQETQY
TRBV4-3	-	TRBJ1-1	ASSQDLVQGGNTEAF
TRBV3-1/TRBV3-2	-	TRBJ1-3	ASSQGTGMRGNTIY
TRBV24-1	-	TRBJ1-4	ATSVSFGGKEKLF
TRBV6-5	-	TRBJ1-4	ASSYSGSEKLF
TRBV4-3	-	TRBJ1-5	ASSQDPGGGGSPQH